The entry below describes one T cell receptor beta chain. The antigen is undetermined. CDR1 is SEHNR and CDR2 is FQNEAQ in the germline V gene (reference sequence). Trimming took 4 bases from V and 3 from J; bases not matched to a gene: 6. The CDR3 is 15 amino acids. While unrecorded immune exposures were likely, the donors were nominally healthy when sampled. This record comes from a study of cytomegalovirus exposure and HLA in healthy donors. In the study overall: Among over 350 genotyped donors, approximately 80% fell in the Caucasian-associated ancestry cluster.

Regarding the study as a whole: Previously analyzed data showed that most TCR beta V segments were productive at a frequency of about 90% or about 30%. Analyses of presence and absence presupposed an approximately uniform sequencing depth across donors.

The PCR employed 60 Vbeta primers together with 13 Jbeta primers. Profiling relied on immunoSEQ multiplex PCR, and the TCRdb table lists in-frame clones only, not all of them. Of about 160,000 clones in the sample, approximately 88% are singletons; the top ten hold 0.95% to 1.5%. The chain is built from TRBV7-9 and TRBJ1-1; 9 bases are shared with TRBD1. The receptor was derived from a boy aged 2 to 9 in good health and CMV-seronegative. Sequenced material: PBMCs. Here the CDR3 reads CASSYRGQRDTEAFF. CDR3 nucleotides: TGTGCCAGCAGCTACAGGGGGCAGAGGGACACTGAAGCTTTCTTT. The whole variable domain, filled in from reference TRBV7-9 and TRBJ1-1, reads DTGVSQNPRHKITKRGQNVTFRCDPISEHNRLYWYRQTLGQGPEFLTYFQNEAQLEKSRLLSDRFSAERPKGSFSTLEIQRTEQGDSAMYLCASSYRGQRDTEAFFGQGTRLTVV.